The source of this T cell receptor beta chain is a study of early T cells in non-severe SARS-CoV-2 infection. About the study: Sequencing was performed on bulk RNA from unsorted whole blood, leaving chains unpaired. Study-wide points: Private and CD4 specificities were missed by VDJdb matching, which favored anti-spike CD8 responses.

The protocol attached unique molecular identifiers to individual cDNA molecules. A single record per CDR3 protein comes from TCRdb applying MiXCR to the 5' RACE reads. The sample contains 63,000 or so distinct CDR3 sequences, around 11% of which appear only once. The length of the CDR3 is 15 residues. Losses at the gene ends were 3 bases for V and 3 bases for J; bases not matched to a gene: 5. Per germline, CDR1 SGHRS and CDR2 YFSETQ. This clonotype came up many times. As yet, its antigen is unknown. V gene TRBV5-1 combines with J gene TRBJ2-1, with 8 bases lining up with TRBD1. Sequencing was done on a sample of whole blood. This TCR came from an adult who was a healthcare worker with PCR-confirmed SARS-CoV-2 infection or an uninfected control (not recorded which). CDR3 DNA sequence: TGCGCCAGCAGCTCCGGACAGGGAGGCTACAATGAGCAGTTCTTC. Protein product: CASSSGQGGYNEQFF.